A selection of T cell receptor beta chains follows, all from one sample in a study of cytomegalovirus exposure and HLA in healthy donors. TCRdb keeps only in-frame clones here, not all; method: immunoSEQ multiplex PCR. The repertoire holds 130,000 or so clones, with over 70% as singletons. The specimen sequenced was PBMCs. The receptors come from a young man in good health and CMV-seronegative. Both conserved end residues are part of each CDR3. D genes are given only for firm matches. A clone size is listed for some rows: how often the clone was seen (once, few, many), or a class if it is expanded.

TGTGCCAGCAGCTTGGGAAGCCCCCCAGAGACCCAGTACTTC	CASSLGSPPETQYF	TRBV5-6	TRBJ2-5	.	.
TGTGCCAGCAGCCCCACTCCCCGACCGGGGGGCGGGGTATCCGAGCAGTATTTC	CASSPTPRPGGGVSEQYF	TRBV7-2	TRBJ2-7	once	.
TGTGCCAGCAGCCCCGCCGGGGTTGCTGGAAACACCATATATTTT	CASSPAGVAGNTIYF	TRBV14	TRBJ1-3	.	.
TGTGCCAGCAGTGAACAGGGGGACCGCATGGGCTACACCTTC	CASSEQGDRMGYTF	TRBV2	TRBJ1-2	few	TRBD1
TGTGCCAGCAGCCCCGGACAGGGAATAGAGTATGGCTACACCTTC	CASSPGQGIEYGYTF	TRBV5-4	TRBJ1-2	once	TRBD1
TGCGCCAGCAGCTTCACTCCAAGCACCGGAAACACCATATATTTT	CASSFTPSTGNTIYF	TRBV5-1	TRBJ1-3	.	.
TGTGCCAGCACGGTGAAAGGACATTTGAACACTGAAGCTTTCTTT	CASTVKGHLNTEAFF	TRBV6-1	TRBJ1-1	.	.
TGTGCCAGCAGCTTAGATATAAAGCAATCGGGTCTCAATGAGCAGTTCTTC	CASSLDIKQSGLNEQFF	TRBV7-8	TRBJ2-1	once	.
TGCGCCAGCAGCCAACAGGTGATGGATACGCAGTATTTT	CASSQQVMDTQYF	TRBV4-3	TRBJ2-3	.	.
TGCAGTGCTACCGGGGTCCACGAGCAGTACTTC	CSATGVHEQYF	TRBV20-1	TRBJ2-7	few	.
TGTGCCAGCAGCCCCCACCTGACAGGAGTCAATCAGCCCCAGCATTTT	CASSPHLTGVNQPQHF	TRBV27	TRBJ1-5	.	.
TGTGCCAGCAGCTTAGTTCAGGAAGAGACCCAGTACTTC	CASSLVQEETQYF	TRBV7-8	TRBJ2-5	.	.
TGTGCCAGCAGTCGGCAGGGTATCCAAGAGACCCAGTACTTC	CASSRQGIQETQYF	TRBV28	TRBJ2-5	.	.
TGTGCCAGCAGCTTCCAGGGGGGACTCCCAACAGATACGCAGTATTTT	CASSFQGGLPTDTQYF	TRBV7-2	TRBJ2-3	.	.
TGCGCCAGCAGGGAGCGGGGGGCCCCTGGGGACGAGCAGTACTTC	CASRERGAPGDEQYF	TRBV5-1	TRBJ2-7	.	TRBD2
TGCGCCAGCAGCTTGTCCAGGAGGGATTATGGCTACACCTTC	CASSLSRRDYGYTF	TRBV5-1	TRBJ1-2	.	.
TGTGCCAGCAGCTTACCGGGGGAAGAGACCCAGTACTTC	CASSLPGEETQYF	TRBV5-6	TRBJ2-5	.	.
TGTGCCAGTAGTATACAGGGACAGGGGGCGTCTATCTATGGCTACACCTTC	CASSIQGQGASIYGYTF	TRBV19	TRBJ1-2	.	TRBD1
TGTGCCAGCAGCTTCGGCAGGGGGGAGCCCCAGCATTTT	CASSFGRGEPQHF	TRBV7-9	TRBJ1-5	.	TRBD1
TGTGCCAGTCTCGACATACGCCTTGCGGGTGAGCAGTTCTTC	CASLDIRLAGEQFF	TRBV6-1	TRBJ2-1	once	.
TGTGCCAGCAGCGAAACAGGGTACGAGCAGTACTTC	CASSETGYEQYF	TRBV25-1	TRBJ2-7	.	.
TGTGCCAGCAGTCCTGGGACAGGTAGAGGGGAGGAGACCCAGTACTTC	CASSPGTGRGEETQYF	TRBV27	TRBJ2-5	.	TRBD1
TGCGCCAGCAGCCACCTTCTAGCGGGGGAGGACAATGAGCAGTTCTTC	CASSHLLAGEDNEQFF	TRBV4-3	TRBJ2-1	.	TRBD2
TGTGCCAGCAGCCCAGCAGGGGAAAAACTGTTTTTT	CASSPAGEKLFF	TRBV7-4	TRBJ1-4	few	.
TGTGCCAGCAGCAGTGGGACAGGGTTCCTCATCGATAGTTATAGCAATCAGCCCCAGCATTTT	CASSSGTGFLIDSYSNQPQHF	TRBV21-1	TRBJ1-5	.	.
TGTGCCAGCAGAGGGGCGACCGGCTACACCTTC	CASRGATGYTF	TRBV6-1	TRBJ1-2	.	.
TGTGCCAGCAGTTACTCGACGGGCGGGGGAGATACGCAGTATTTT	CASSYSTGGGDTQYF	TRBV6-5	TRBJ2-3	.	TRBD2